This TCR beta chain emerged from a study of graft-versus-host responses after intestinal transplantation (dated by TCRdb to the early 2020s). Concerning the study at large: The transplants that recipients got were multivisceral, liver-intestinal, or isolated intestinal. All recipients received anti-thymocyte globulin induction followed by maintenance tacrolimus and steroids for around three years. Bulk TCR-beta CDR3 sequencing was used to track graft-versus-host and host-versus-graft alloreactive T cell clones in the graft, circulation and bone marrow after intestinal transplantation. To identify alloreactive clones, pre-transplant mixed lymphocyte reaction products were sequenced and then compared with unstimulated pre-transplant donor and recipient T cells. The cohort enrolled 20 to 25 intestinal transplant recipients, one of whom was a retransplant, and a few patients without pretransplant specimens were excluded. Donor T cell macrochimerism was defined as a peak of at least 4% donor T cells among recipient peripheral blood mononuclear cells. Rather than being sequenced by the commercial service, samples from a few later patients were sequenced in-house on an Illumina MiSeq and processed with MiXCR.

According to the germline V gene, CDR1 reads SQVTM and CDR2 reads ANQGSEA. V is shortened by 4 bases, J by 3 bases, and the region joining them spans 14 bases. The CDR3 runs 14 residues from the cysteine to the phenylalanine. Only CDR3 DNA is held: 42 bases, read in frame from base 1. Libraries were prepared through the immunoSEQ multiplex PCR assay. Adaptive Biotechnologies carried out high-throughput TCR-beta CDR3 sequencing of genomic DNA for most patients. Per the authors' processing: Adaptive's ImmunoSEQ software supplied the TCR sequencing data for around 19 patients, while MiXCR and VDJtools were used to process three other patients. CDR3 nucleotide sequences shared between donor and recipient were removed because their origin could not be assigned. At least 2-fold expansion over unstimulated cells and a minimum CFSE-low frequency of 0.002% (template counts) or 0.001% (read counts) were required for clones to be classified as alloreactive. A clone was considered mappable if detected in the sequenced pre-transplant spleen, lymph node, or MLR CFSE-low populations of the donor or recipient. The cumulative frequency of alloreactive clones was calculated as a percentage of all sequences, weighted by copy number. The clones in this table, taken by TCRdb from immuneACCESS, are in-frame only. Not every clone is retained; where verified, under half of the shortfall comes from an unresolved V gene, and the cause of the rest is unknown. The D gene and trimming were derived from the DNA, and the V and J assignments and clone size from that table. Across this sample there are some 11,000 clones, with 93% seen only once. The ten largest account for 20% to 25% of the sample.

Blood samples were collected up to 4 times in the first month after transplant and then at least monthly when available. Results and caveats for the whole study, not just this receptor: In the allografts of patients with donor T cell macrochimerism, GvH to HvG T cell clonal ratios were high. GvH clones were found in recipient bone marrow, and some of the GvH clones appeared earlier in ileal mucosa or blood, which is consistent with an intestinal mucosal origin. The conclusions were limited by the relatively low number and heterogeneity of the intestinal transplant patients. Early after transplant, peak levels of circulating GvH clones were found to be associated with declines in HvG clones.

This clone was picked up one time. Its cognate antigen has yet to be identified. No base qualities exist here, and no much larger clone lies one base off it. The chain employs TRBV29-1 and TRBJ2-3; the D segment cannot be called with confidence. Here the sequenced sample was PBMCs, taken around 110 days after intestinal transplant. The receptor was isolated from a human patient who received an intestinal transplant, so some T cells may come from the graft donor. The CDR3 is CSVGAWAETDTQYF. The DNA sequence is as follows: TGCAGCGTTGGGGCGTGGGCGGAGACAGATACGCAGTATTTT.